The 24 T cell receptor beta chains reported below all come from one sample, sequenced in a study of blood T cell repertoires in COVID-19. The method was immunoSEQ multiplex PCR; TCRdb's version includes in-frame clones alone and lacks a portion of them. The profile shows some 220,000 clones, 80% of them singletons. The sample taken for sequencing was peripheral blood. The receptors here all came from a human donor in a cohort sampled during active COVID-19.

Only one count was recorded for this clone. The V gene is TRBV29-1, the J gene TRBJ2-1, with TRBD2 matching 10 bases. Germline assignment: CDR1 SQVTM and CDR2 ANQGSEA. Losses at the gene ends were 6 bases for V and 8 bases for J; bases not matched to a gene: 7. The CDR3 extends over 13 amino acids. The chain's CDR3 is CSVGAGGPYEQFF. CDR3 DNA sequence: TGCAGCGTCGGAGCGGGAGGGCCCTATGAGCAGTTCTTC.

This clone was found many times. The chain is built from TRBV28 and TRBJ1-1, with D maybe TRBD1 (5 bases). Trimming took 11 bases from V and 0 from J, leaving 22 bases between them. This CDR3 has 16 amino acids. Germline assignment: CDR1 MDHEN and CDR2 SYDVKM. CDR3 sequence: CASRRGDLSLNTEAFF. Here the CDR3 DNA reads TGTGCCTCTCGACGGGGGGACCTCTCTTTGAACACTGAAGCTTTCTTT.

This sequence joins TRBV7-2 and TRBJ1-3; D gene unclear. CDR3 length: 17 residues. Trimming removed 4 bases at V and 1 base at J, with 17 bases between. CDR1 SGHTA and CDR2 FQGNSA come from the germline V gene. CDR3 amino acids: CASSSQSPRTSGNTIYF. DNA for the CDR3: TGTGCCAGCAGCTCTCAATCCCCTCGGACTTCTGGAAACACCATATATTTT. Combining the CDR3 with reference TRBV7-2 and TRBJ1-3 gives the whole variable domain GAGVSQSPSNKVTEKGKDVELRCDPISGHTALYWYRQSLGQGLEFLIYFQGNSAPDKSGLPSDRFSAERTGGSVSTLTIQRTQQEDSAVYLCASSSQSPRTSGNTIYFGEGSWLTVV.

This clone was seen once. This chain connects TRBV28 to TRBJ2-7, with 8 bases fitting TRBD1. CDR3 length equals 15 residues. Germline CDR1 is MDHEN and CDR2 is SYDVKM. V shed 3 bases, J shed 2 bases, and the junction held 6 bases outside the gene matches. CDR3 in amino acids: CASSFGTGHTYEQYF. CDR3 nucleotide sequence: TGTGCCAGCAGTTTCGGGACAGGACACACCTACGAGCAGTACTTC.

This rearrangement joins TRBV19 to TRBJ2-3; 15 bases line up with TRBD2. V lost 5 bases, J lost 4 bases, and 7 bases stayed unmatched. Germline V gene data show CDR1 as LNHDA and CDR2 as SQIVND (reference sequence). The CDR3 totals 17 residues. The CDR3 nucleotides are TGTGCCAGTAGTGCCCGTAGGACTAGCGGGGGGGCAGATACGCAGTATTTT. It encodes CASSARRTSGGADTQYF.

The chain uses TRBV10-3 and TRBJ1-2; tentatively, D is TRBD1 (5 bases). With 6 bases removed from V and 2 bases from J, the gap between germline ends came to 13 bases. The germline V gene encodes CDR1 ENHRY and CDR2 SYGVKD. The CDR3 consists of 14 residues. The CDR3 DNA reads TGTGCCATCAGACCCGACAGCATGAACTATGGCTACACCTTC. Its translation: CAIRPDSMNYGYTF.

The V and J genes are TRBV12-3 or TRBV12-4 and TRBJ2-7; D possibly corresponds to TRBD1 (5 bases). The CDR3 is made up of 13 amino acids. The V and J ends lost 3 bases and 6 bases respectively, with 12 bases between them. CDR3: CASSFGREGEQYF. As DNA, the CDR3 is TGTGCCAGCAGTTTCGGCAGGGAAGGCGAGCAGTACTTC.

J is TRBJ1-2 and V is TRBV28, with 7 bases identical to TRBD1. The length of the CDR3 is 14 residues. Germline V gene data show CDR1 as MDHEN and CDR2 as SYDVKM. The junction had 11 bases not matched to a gene; V was cut back by 8 bases and J by 5 bases. CDR3 in amino acids: CASGTPTGFYGYTF. The CDR3 bases are TGTGCCAGCGGAACACCGACAGGGTTTTATGGCTACACCTTC.

This clone came up once. This chain uses TRBV10-3 with TRBJ2-7; 8 bases match TRBD1. With 0 bases clipped from V and 3 bases from J, the junction kept 4 bases outside the gene matches. CDR1 is ENHRY, CDR2 SYGVKD, per germline. This CDR3 is built from 15 residues. CDR3 DNA sequence: TGTGCCATCAGTGAGTCGACAGGGGTTAACTACGAGCAGTACTTC. Amino acid sequence: CAISESTGVNYEQYF.

The J gene is TRBJ2-7, the V gene TRBV4-1; 11 positions match TRBD1. Per the germline V gene, CDR1 is MGHRA and CDR2 is YSYEKL. CDR3 size: 17 residues. The J segment lost 0 bases and the V segment lost 2 bases, leaving 6 bases of the junction unmatched. CDR3 in DNA: TGCGCCAGCAGCCAACTGCCCGGGACAGGGGGCTCCTACGAGCAGTACTTC. It codes for CASSQLPGTGGSYEQYF.

The chain employs TRBV5-4 and TRBJ2-7; 8 bases agree with TRBD1. Germline values: CDR1 SGHNT, CDR2 YYREEE (reference sequence). This CDR3 comprises 13 residues. V lost 4 bases to trimming and J lost 3 bases; unmatched junction nucleotides: 3. The CDR3 reads CASSATGGYEQYF. DNA of the CDR3: TGTGCCAGCAGCGCTACAGGGGGCTACGAGCAGTACTTC.

This clone has only a few counts. The chain has TRBV15 and TRBJ2-3, with 8 bases that match TRBD1. The ends lost 0 bases at V and 5 bases at J; junction bases unmatched: 7. The CDR3 contains 16 residues. Germline V gene lookup returns CDR1 LNHNV and CDR2 YYDKDF (reference sequence). The CDR3 region has the DNA TGTGCCACCAGCAGAGATTCAGGGGGCCTCGGAGATACGCAGTATTTT. It is translated as CATSRDSGGLGDTQYF.

The chain combines TRBV9 with TRBJ1-1, with D possibly TRBD1 on 6 matching bases. The CDR3 extends over 14 amino acids. Germline values: CDR1 SGDLS, CDR2 YYNGEE. V was pared by 2 bases and J by 1 base, with 9 bases between. The CDR3 region has the DNA TGTGCCAGCAGCGTTGAGGGACAGAACACTGAAGCTTTCTTT. It specifies CASSVEGQNTEAFF.

CDR3 sequence (DNA): TGCGCCAGCAGCTCAACGCCGGGCGGGAACTACAATGAGCAGTTCTTC. Amino acid sequence: CASSSTPGGNYNEQFF. The chain carries TRBV5-1 and TRBJ2-1; tentatively, D is TRBD2 (6 bases). Looked up from germline, CDR1 is SGHRS and CDR2 is YFSETQ. Trimming took off 3 bases at V and 3 bases at J, with 16 bases between the two ends. The CDR3 consists of 16 residues.

This clone was found many times. The chain employs TRBV27 and TRBJ1-2; 9 bases are a match to TRBD1. The germline V gene has CDR1 MNHEY and CDR2 SMNVEV (reference sequence). V trimming: 0 bases; J trimming: 2 bases; junction bases outside the gene matches: 4. The CDR3 covers 16 residues. The CDR3 sequence is CASSLSGTGPNYGYTF. The CDR3 nucleotides are TGTGCCAGCAGTTTATCCGGGACAGGGCCCAACTATGGCTACACCTTC.

The V call is TRBV7-9, the J call TRBJ2-4, with a possible D match to TRBD1 (5 bases). This CDR3 contains 11 residues. V lost 6 bases to trimming and J lost 9 bases, with 9 bases between them. Germline V gives CDR1 SEHNR, CDR2 FQNEAQ (reference sequence). In DNA, the CDR3 is TGTGCCAGCAGGGCAGGGTTCATTCAGTACTTC. Translation: CASRAGFIQYF.

The gene calls are TRBV7-9 and TRBJ1-2; D is undetermined. Trimming took 0 bases from V and 2 from J, leaving 7 bases between them. The CDR3 runs to 14 residues. Germline assignment: CDR1 SEHNR and CDR2 FQNEAQ (reference sequence). The CDR3 region has the DNA TGTGCCAGCAGCTTAGCAGGAGGAAACTATGGCTACACCTTC. Translation: CASSLAGGNYGYTF.

V gene TRBV28 combines with J gene TRBJ2-7; the match to TRBD1 covers 7 bases. CDR1 and CDR2 from the germline V gene are MDHEN and SYDVKM. The CDR3 consists of 13 residues. Trimming took 3 bases from V and 4 from J; bases not matched to a gene: 3. DNA for the CDR3: TGTGCCAGCAGTTTGACAGGGAGATACGAGCAGTACTTC. Residues: CASSLTGRYEQYF.

The chain couples TRBV18 to TRBJ2-1; 7 positions match TRBD1. The J segment lost 3 bases and the V segment lost 3 bases, leaving 11 bases of the junction unmatched. Germline V gene data show CDR1 as KGHSH and CDR2 as LQKENI. There are 17 residues in the CDR3. The CDR3 coding sequence is TGTGCCAGCTCACCGTCCGCCGGGACAGAGAGCTACAATGAGCAGTTCTTC. This translates into CASSPSAGTESYNEQFF.

V and J are TRBV19 and TRBJ1-6, with D maybe TRBD1 (6 bases). This CDR3 is built from 13 residues. V lost 6 bases and J lost 9, with 12 bases in between. Germline V gene data show CDR1 as LNHDA and CDR2 as SQIVND (reference sequence). CDR3 in amino acids: CASRPQGTSPLHF. In DNA, the CDR3 is TGTGCCAGTAGACCCCAGGGGACTTCACCCCTCCACTTT.

This chain connects TRBV27 to TRBJ2-1, with TRBD2 identical over 13 bases. Germline V lookup: CDR1 MNHEY, CDR2 SMNVEV (reference sequence). After removal of 6 bases from V and 16 bases from J, the junction contained 9 bases not matched to a gene. The CDR3 runs 13 residues. Here the CDR3 reads CASSSTSGGAYFF. The CDR3 DNA is TGTGCCAGCAGCTCTACTAGCGGGGGGGCTTATTTCTTC.

This clone came up a few times. The chain uses TRBV3-1 (or the pseudogene TRBV3-2) and TRBJ1-6; D is ambiguous. Germline CDR1 LGHDT, CDR2 YNNKEL (reference sequence). The CDR3 covers 12 residues. Trimming took 1 base from V and 14 from J, leaving 9 bases between them. This CDR3 is CASSQASTSLHF. As DNA, the CDR3 is TGTGCCAGCAGCCAAGCTTCCACATCCCTCCACTTT.

This clone showed up just a few times. The rearrangement joins TRBV3-1 (or the pseudogene TRBV3-2) to TRBJ2-7, with no clear D. Germline V gives CDR1 LGHDT, CDR2 YNNKEL (reference sequence). This CDR3 comprises 15 residues. Trimming shortened V by 2 bases and J by 1 base, and 12 bases separated the two germline ends. CDR3: CASSQSPLESYEQYF. The CDR3 DNA reads TGTGCCAGCAGCCAATCCCCTCTAGAGTCCTACGAGCAGTACTTC.

V and J are TRBV5-1 and TRBJ1-5; 9 bases map to TRBD1. Germline V lookup: CDR1 SGHRS, CDR2 YFSETQ. This CDR3 contains 18 residues. V was clipped by 4 bases and J by 10 bases; unmatched bases: 21. CDR3 in DNA: TGCGCCAGCAGCGGTTCCCGGCGGACAGGGGTTAATTTCGGTCCCCAGCATTTT. This gives the protein CASSGSRRTGVNFGPQHF.